These T cell receptor beta chains were read from a single sample in a study of human T cells and chemical hapten exposure. TCRdb processed the RACE reads anew with MiXCR; each CDR3 protein has one entry. The repertoire holds more than 100,000 distinct CDR3 sequences, with around 13% as singletons. Sample: whole blood, taken in connection with sensitization to the hapten diphenylcyclopropenone (DPC). The receptors derive from a man younger than 35 with alopecia areata. Some clones in this sample may be carry-over from other donors' samples. Both conserved end residues are part of each CDR3. Fields, in order: clone size, V gene, J gene, CDR3 protein. Not all rows give a size; the values are once, few, many and, for expanded clones, a class.

abundance: .; v_gene: TRBV4-3; j_gene: TRBJ1-4; CDR3aa: CASSQDRVLSQKEKLFF
abundance: .; v_gene: TRBV6-5; j_gene: TRBJ1-5; CDR3aa: CASSLDRFDDQPQHF
abundance: .; v_gene: TRBV9; j_gene: TRBJ2-3; CDR3aa: CASSVAGAYTDTQYF
abundance: few; v_gene: TRBV10-1; j_gene: TRBJ2-5; CDR3aa: CASSEDRGGETQYF
abundance: once; v_gene: TRBV9; j_gene: TRBJ2-5; CDR3aa: CASSEGTDTFQETQYF
abundance: .; v_gene: TRBV4-3; j_gene: TRBJ1-6; CDR3aa: CASSQGRPAPLHF
abundance: .; v_gene: TRBV7-8; j_gene: TRBJ2-3; CDR3aa: CASSIRGGRADTQYF
abundance: few; v_gene: TRBV4-3; j_gene: TRBJ1-6; CDR3aa: CASSQVLATGARKSPLHF
abundance: few; v_gene: TRBV7-2; j_gene: TRBJ1-4; CDR3aa: CASSPGWTARNEKLFF
abundance: few; v_gene: TRBV7-6; j_gene: TRBJ1-6; CDR3aa: CASSLTLGGNSPLHF
abundance: .; v_gene: TRBV15; j_gene: TRBJ2-7; CDR3aa: CATSRDRARHSYEQYF
abundance: .; v_gene: TRBV6-4; j_gene: TRBJ2-2; CDR3aa: CASSDITGKGTGELFF
abundance: .; v_gene: TRBV9; j_gene: TRBJ2-3; CDR3aa: CASSVAILAGSTDTQYF
abundance: many; v_gene: TRBV18; j_gene: TRBJ2-4; CDR3aa: CASSPFYRDPKNIQYF
abundance: few; v_gene: TRBV6-2/TRBV6-3; j_gene: TRBJ1-2; CDR3aa: CASSYDSGSNYGYTF
abundance: .; v_gene: TRBV7-8; j_gene: TRBJ2-3; CDR3aa: CASSLVRTESTQYF
abundance: .; v_gene: TRBV6-9; j_gene: TRBJ1-6; CDR3aa: CASRHPSTGDPFSSYNSPLHF
abundance: .; v_gene: TRBV6-5; j_gene: TRBJ1-2; CDR3aa: CASSFSGRLDYGYTF
abundance: .; v_gene: TRBV28; j_gene: TRBJ2-3; CDR3aa: CASSSPRQGGTDTQYF
abundance: few; v_gene: TRBV18; j_gene: TRBJ1-5; CDR3aa: CASSPDRGQSNQPQHF
abundance: few; v_gene: TRBV11-2; j_gene: TRBJ1-1; CDR3aa: CASSIGTGGASEAFF
abundance: many; v_gene: TRBV7-3; j_gene: TRBJ2-2; CDR3aa: CASTEGQANTGELFF
abundance: .; v_gene: TRBV11-1; j_gene: TRBJ1-2; CDR3aa: CASRPRLGGSRGYTF
abundance: few; v_gene: TRBV6-2/TRBV6-3; j_gene: TRBJ2-7; CDR3aa: CASSQPSGGAREQYF
abundance: many; v_gene: TRBV6-2/TRBV6-3; j_gene: TRBJ2-5; CDR3aa: CASSYSILGETQYF
abundance: .; v_gene: TRBV29-1; j_gene: TRBJ2-7; CDR3aa: CSVSRIRDRGSYEQYF
abundance: many; v_gene: TRBV28; j_gene: TRBJ2-5; CDR3aa: CASSLSVPALAQYF
abundance: .; v_gene: TRBV5-1; j_gene: TRBJ2-3; CDR3aa: CASSSTVMNGDTQYF
abundance: few; v_gene: TRBV20-1; j_gene: TRBJ1-3; CDR3aa: CSASPNSGNTIYF
abundance: few; v_gene: TRBV6-5; j_gene: TRBJ1-1; CDR3aa: CASSYSPRIGEAFF
abundance: .; v_gene: TRBV3-1; j_gene: TRBJ2-3; CDR3aa: CASSRLAESTDTQYF
abundance: .; v_gene: TRBV6-2/TRBV6-3; j_gene: TRBJ2-7; CDR3aa: CASSYSRDRLSYEQYF